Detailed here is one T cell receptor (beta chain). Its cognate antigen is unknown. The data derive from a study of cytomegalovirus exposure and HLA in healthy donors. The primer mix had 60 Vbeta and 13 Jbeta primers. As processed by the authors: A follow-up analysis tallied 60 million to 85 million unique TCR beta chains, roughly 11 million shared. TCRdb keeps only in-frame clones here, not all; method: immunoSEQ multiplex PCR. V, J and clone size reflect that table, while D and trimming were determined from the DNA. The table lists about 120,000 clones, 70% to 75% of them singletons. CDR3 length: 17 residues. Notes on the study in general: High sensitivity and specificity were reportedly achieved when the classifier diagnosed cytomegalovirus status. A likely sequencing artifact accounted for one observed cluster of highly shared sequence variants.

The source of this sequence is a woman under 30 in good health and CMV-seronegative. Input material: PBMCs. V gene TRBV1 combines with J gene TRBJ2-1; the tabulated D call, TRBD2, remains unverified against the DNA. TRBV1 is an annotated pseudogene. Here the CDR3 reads CTSSQDLAGGDNNEQFF. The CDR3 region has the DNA TGCACCAGCAGCCAAGATCTCGCGGGGGGGGATAACAATGAGCAGTTCTTC.